This T cell receptor beta chain comes out of a study of T cells after posttransplantation cyclophosphamide. The protocol was immunoSEQ multiplex PCR, while the TCRdb copy is restricted to in-frame clones and leaves out a portion. The sample lists about 30,000 clones, roughly nine tenths seen once, with around 0.1% in the top ten. General observations from the study: Recipient CMV seropositivity and CMV reactivation strongly tracked TRB clonality.

Worth noting for this clone: Its antigen is not known.

This CDR3 is built from 13 residues. V was clipped by 8 bases and J by 3 bases, with 14 bases between them. Germline V lookup: CDR1 SGHDN, CDR2 FVKESK. Cells defined as naive were viable CD3+CD4+ or CD3+CD8+ and CCR7+CD45RA+CD45RO-CD95-CD27+CD28+. The TCR comes from a young man in good health and a related stem cell transplant donor. The sample taken for sequencing was naive CD4+ T cells sorted from blood. The chain is built from TRBV14 and TRBJ2-7; D possibly corresponds to TRBD2 (6 bases). The CDR3 protein is CASSRLENYEQYF. The CDR3 nucleotides are TGTGCCAGCTCGAGACTAGAGAACTACGAGCAGTACTTC.